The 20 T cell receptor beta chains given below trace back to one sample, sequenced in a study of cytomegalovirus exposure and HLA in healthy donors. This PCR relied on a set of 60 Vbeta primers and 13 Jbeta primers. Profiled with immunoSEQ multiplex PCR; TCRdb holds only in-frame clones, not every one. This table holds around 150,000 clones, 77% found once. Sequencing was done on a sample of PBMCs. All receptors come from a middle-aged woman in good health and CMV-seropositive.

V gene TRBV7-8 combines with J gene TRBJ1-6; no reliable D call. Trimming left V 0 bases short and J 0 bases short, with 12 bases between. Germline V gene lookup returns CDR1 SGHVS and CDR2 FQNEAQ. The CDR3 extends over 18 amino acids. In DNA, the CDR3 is TGTGCCAGCAGCTTAGCGTCTGGGCAGAGCTCCTATAATTCACCCCTCCACTTT. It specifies CASSLASGQSSYNSPLHF.

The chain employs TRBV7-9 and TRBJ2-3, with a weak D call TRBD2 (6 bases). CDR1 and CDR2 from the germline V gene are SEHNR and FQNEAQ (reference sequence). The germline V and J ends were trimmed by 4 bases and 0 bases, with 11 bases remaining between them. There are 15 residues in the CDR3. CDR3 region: CASSSEGTSTDTQYF. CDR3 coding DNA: TGTGCCAGCAGCTCCGAGGGGACTAGCACAGATACGCAGTATTTT.

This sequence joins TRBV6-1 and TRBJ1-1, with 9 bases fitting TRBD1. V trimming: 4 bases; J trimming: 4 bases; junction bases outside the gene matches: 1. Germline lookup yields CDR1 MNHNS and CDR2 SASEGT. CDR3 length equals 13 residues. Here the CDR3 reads CASSATGGTEAFF. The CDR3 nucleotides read TGTGCCAGCAGTGCGACAGGGGGCACTGAAGCTTTCTTT.

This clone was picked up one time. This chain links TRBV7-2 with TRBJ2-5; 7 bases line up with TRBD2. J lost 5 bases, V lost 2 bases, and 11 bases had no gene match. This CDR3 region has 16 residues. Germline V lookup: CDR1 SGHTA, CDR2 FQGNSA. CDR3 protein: CASSLTNKRGRETQYF. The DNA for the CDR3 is TGTGCCAGCAGCTTAACCAATAAGCGGGGCCGGGAGACCCAGTACTTC.

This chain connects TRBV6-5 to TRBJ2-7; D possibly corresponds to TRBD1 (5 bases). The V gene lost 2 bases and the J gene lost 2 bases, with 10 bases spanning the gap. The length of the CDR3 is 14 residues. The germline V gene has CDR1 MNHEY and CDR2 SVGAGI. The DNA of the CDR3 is TGTGCCAGCAGTTACAGGGGATCTCCCTACGAGCAGTACTTC. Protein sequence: CASSYRGSPYEQYF.

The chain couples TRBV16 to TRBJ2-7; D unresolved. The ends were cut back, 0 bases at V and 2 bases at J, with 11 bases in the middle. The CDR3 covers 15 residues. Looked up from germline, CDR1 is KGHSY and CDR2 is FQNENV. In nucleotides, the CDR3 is TGTGCCAGCAGCCAATCGAGGTCAGCTACCTACGAGCAGTACTTC. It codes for CASSQSRSATYEQYF. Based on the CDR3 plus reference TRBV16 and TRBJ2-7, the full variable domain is GEEVAQTPKHLVRGEGQKAKLYCAPIKGHSYVFWYQQVLKNEFKFLISFQNENVFDETGMPKERFSAKCLPNSPCSLEIQATKLEDSAVYFCASSQSRSATYEQYFGPGTRLTVT.

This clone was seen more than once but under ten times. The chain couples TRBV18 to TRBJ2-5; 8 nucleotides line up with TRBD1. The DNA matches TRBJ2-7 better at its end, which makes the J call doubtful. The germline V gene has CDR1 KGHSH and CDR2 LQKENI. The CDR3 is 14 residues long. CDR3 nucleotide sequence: TGTGCCAGCTCACTGGGACAGGCAACCTACGAGCAGTACTTC. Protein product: CASSLGQATYEQYF.

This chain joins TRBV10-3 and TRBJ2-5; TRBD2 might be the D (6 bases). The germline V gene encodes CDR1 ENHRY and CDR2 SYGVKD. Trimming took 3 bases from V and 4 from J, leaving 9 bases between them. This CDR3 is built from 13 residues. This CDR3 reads CAISELAAETQYF. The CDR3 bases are TGTGCCATCAGTGAACTAGCTGCAGAGACCCAGTACTTC.

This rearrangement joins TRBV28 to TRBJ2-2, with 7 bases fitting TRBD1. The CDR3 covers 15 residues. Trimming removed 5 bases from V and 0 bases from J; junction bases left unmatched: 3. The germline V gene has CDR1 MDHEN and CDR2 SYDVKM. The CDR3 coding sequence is TGTGCCAGCAGTCACGGGACAGCGAACACCGGGGAGCTGTTTTTT. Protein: CASSHGTANTGELFF.

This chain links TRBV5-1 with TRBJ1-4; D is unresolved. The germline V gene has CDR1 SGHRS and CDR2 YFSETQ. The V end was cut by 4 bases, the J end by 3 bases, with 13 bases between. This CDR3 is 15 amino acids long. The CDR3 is CASSVRGVANEKLFF. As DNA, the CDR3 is TGCGCCAGCAGCGTTCGCGGGGTCGCTAATGAAAAACTGTTTTTT.

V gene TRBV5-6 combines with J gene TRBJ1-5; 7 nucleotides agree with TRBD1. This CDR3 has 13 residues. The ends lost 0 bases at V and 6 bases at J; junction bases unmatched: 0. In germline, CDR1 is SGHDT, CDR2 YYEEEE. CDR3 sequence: CASSLGTGQPQHF. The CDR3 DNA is TGTGCCAGCAGCTTGGGGACAGGTCAGCCCCAGCATTTT.

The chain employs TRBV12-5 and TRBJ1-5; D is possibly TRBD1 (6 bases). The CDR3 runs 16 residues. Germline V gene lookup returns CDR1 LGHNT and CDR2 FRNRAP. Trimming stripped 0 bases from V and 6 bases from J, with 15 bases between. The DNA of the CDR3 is TGTGCTAGTGGTTTGGTACTAGGGGGTGCGGTTCAGCCCCAGCATTTT. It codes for CASGLVLGGAVQPQHF.

CDR3 region: CASSYGQGSGSEAFF. In nucleotides, the CDR3 is TGTGCCAGCTCGTACGGACAGGGCAGCGGGTCTGAAGCTTTCTTT. The V call is TRBV18, the J call TRBJ1-1, with TRBD1 matching 8 bases. V lost 6 bases to trimming and J lost 6 bases; unmatched junction nucleotides: 12. The CDR3 has 15 residues. CDR1 and CDR2 (germline): KGHSH, LQKENI.

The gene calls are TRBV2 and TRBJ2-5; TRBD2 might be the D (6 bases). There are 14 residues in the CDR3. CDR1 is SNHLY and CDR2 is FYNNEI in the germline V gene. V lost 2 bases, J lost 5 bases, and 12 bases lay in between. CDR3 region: CASSEWSGDETQYF. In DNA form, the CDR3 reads TGTGCCAGCAGTGAATGGTCGGGGGATGAGACCCAGTACTTC.

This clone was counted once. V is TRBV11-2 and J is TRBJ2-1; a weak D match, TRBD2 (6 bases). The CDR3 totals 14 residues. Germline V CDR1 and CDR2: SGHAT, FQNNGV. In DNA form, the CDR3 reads TGTGCGCTAGCTCGTGGGGGGTCCTACAATGAGCAGTTCTTC. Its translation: CALARGGSYNEQFF.

In DNA, the CDR3 is TGTGCCAGCAGCTTATTCGGACTTTTCCAAGAGACCCAGTACTTC. Protein: CASSLFGLFQETQYF. V gene TRBV7-2 combines with J gene TRBJ2-5, with D perhaps TRBD2 (5 bases). The CDR3 spans 15 residues. Germline V gene sequence: CDR1 SGHTA, CDR2 FQGNSA. The V end lost 2 bases, the J end lost 1 base, and 11 bases lay between the germline ends.

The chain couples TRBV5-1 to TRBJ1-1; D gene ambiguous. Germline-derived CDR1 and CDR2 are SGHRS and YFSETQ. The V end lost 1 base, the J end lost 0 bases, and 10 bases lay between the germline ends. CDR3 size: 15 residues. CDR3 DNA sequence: TGCGCCAGCAGCTTGCCGGGAACTATGAACACTGAAGCTTTCTTT. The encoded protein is CASSLPGTMNTEAFF.

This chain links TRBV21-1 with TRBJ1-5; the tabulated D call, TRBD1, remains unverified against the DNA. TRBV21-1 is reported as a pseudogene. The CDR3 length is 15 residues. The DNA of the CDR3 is TGTGCCAGCAGCAAAGAGGGGGACACCAATCAGCCCCAGCATTTT. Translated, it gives CASSKEGDTNQPQHF.

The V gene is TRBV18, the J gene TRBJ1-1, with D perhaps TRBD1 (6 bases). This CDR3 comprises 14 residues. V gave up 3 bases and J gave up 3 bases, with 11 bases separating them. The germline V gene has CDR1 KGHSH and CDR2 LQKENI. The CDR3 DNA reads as TGTGCCAGCTCACCGGGAGGGGGGTACACTGAAGCTTTCTTT. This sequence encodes CASSPGGGYTEAFF.

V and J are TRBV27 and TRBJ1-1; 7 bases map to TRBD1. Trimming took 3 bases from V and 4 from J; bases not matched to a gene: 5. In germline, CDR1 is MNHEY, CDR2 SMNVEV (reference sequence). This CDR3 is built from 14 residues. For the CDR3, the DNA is TGTGCCAGCAGTTTGAAGGGGGCAGTCACTGAAGCTTTCTTT. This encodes CASSLKGAVTEAFF.